The clone carrying this TCR beta chain was counted between two and nine times. This sample was included in a study of T-cell memory formation after mild COVID-19. Via MiXCR, TCRdb re-called the 5' RACE reads, giving one row per CDR3 protein. Among roughly 250,000 distinct CDR3 sequences, roughly 15% were seen once, and the ten largest hold 3.5%. The sample consisted of PBMCs or a T cell subset sorted from them (not recorded which). This TCR came from a man between 18 and 29 years old who had mild COVID-19 (a few samples of this study predate the infection). Cell type and time point are not known.

The CDR3 loop reads CASRITRPGQPQHF. The DNA of the CDR3 is TGTGCCAGCAGGATTACCCGACCTGGTCAGCCCCAGCATTTT. The rearrangement uses TRBV12-3 or TRBV12-4 and TRBJ1-5; D gene unclear. This CDR3 comprises 14 residues. Trimming took off 6 bases at V and 6 bases at J, with 15 bases between the two ends.